The subject of this entry is one T cell receptor beta chain. Its antigen is not known. A clone one base away is much larger, so this may be a read error. The data stem from a study of molecular identifiers for immune sequencing clone quantification. Study in general: Split five ways in replicates, RNA from roughly 20,000 or 100,000 naive CD8 cells had four portions sequenced.

Study findings and constraints: Over 99% of effector molecules, yet under 1% of naive-cell molecules, were held by clones above 20 RNA copies.

TCRdb re-called the PCR reads through MiXCR, storing one row per CDR3 protein. In the table there are 460,000 or so distinct CDR3 sequences, around 25% of which are singletons. Researchers sorted naive CD8 T cells as cells that were CD8+CD4-CCR7+CD45RA+. The sequencing input was naive CD8+ T cells from blood, with Jurkat cell RNA spiked in. Indicated subset: FACS-sorted CD8+CD4-CCR7+CD45RA+ naive T cells. This sequence was found in a human donor in good health. Some libraries in this study had Jurkat cell RNA spiked in.

CDR3 amino acids: CASSGRKETQYF. Written as DNA, the CDR3 is TGTGCCAGCAGTGGACGGAAAGAGACCCAGTACTTC. The chain recombines TRBV12-3 or TRBV12-4 with TRBJ2-5; D unclear. The CDR3 length is 12 residues. V was cut by 5 bases and J by 3 bases, with 7 bases left in between.